This TCR beta chain was obtained from a study of blood T cell repertoires in COVID-19. About the research overall: T cells, B-cell-depleted T cells, or PBMCs supplied cDNA or gDNA.

Everyone who took part was roughly 18 to 95 years old, and they came from over 20 US areas. Here immunoSEQ multiplex PCR was the method, and the copy in TCRdb shows in-frame clones only, minus some. The sample records about 270,000 clones, 65% to 90% being singletons. This clone has a single count. Per the germline V gene, CDR1 is MDHEN and CDR2 is SYDVKM. CDR3 size: 14 residues. V was shortened by 4 bases and J by 1 base, with 10 bases between the two germline ends. Sequencing input: PBMCs or T cells enriched from blood (not recorded which). The chain combines TRBV28 with TRBJ1-2, with D perhaps TRBD1 (6 bases). The source of this sequence is a woman aged 45-60 years with acute COVID-19. CDR3 nucleotides: TGTGCCAGCAGTTCAATAGGGGGTAACTATGGCTACACCTTC. Translating gives CASSSIGGNYGYTF.